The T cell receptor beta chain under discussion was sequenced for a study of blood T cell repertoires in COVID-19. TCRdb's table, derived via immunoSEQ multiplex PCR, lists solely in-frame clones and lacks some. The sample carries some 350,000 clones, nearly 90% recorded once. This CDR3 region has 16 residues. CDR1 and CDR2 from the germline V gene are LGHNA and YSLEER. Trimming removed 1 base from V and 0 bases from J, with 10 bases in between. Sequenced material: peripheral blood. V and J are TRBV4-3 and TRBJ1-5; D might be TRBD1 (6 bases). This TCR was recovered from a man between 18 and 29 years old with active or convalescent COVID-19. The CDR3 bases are TGCGCCAGCAGCCAAGCCCGGGACACTAGCAATCAGCCCCAGCATTTT. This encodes CASSQARDTSNQPQHF.